These 27 T cell receptor beta chains originate from one sample sequenced in a study of blood T cell repertoires in COVID-19. Libraries were prepared by immunoSEQ multiplex PCR; TCRdb keeps only in-frame clonotypes and omits some of them. The data show over 15,000 clones, with roughly 76% seen just once and 25% to 35% held by the top ten. The sequenced sample was peripheral blood. The receptors were sampled from a man between 65 and 85 years old with active or convalescent COVID-19.

The rearrangement joins TRBV2 to TRBJ1-2; 8 bases fit TRBD1. With V trimmed by 7 bases and J by 5 bases, 6 bases remained unmatched. In germline, CDR1 is SNHLY, CDR2 FYNNEI. The CDR3 runs to 13 residues. The CDR3 is CASNLDRDYGYTF. The CDR3 DNA sequence: TGTGCCAGCAACCTGGACAGGGATTATGGCTACACCTTC.

The J gene is TRBJ1-1, the V gene TRBV29-1, with D perhaps TRBD1 (6 bases). This CDR3 is built from 14 residues. CDR1 SQVTM and CDR2 ANQGSEA come from the germline V gene. Between the trimmed V and J ends, which lost 0 bases and 5 bases, there was a span of 13 bases. The CDR3 DNA sequence: TGCAGCGTTGAAGATCTGGGAGGGGGAACTGAAGCTTTCTTT. Amino acid sequence: CSVEDLGGGTEAFF.

The chain couples TRBV5-6 to TRBJ2-7; 8 bases are shared with TRBD2. This CDR3 has 12 residues. In germline, CDR1 is SGHDT, CDR2 YYEEEE. Losses at the gene ends were 1 base for V and 6 bases for J; bases not matched to a gene: 0. The DNA of the CDR3 is TGTGCCAGCAGCTTGCGGGGGGGCGAGCAGTACTTC. Translating it yields CASSLRGGEQYF.

This chain links TRBV14 with TRBJ1-2; no clear D. V was pared by 1 base and J by 4 bases, with 7 bases between. The germline CDR1 and CDR2 sequences are SGHDN and FVKESK. CDR3 length: 13 residues. The CDR3 loop reads CASSQGVRYGYTF. The CDR3 nucleotides are TGTGCCAGCAGCCAAGGCGTACGCTATGGCTACACCTTC.

The chain carries TRBV6-6 and TRBJ1-2; TRBD1 is a possible D gene (5 bases). This CDR3 is built from 13 residues. V lost 3 bases and J 5 bases, leaving 10 bases between the germline ends. In germline, CDR1 is MNHNY, CDR2 SVGAGI (reference sequence). The CDR3 DNA sequence: TGTGCCAGCAGTTATGGCAGGGAATATGGCTACACCTTC. It encodes CASSYGREYGYTF.

The chain links TRBV5-1 to TRBJ2-3; 10 bases agree with TRBD2. Germline V gene sequence: CDR1 SGHRS, CDR2 YFSETQ. J lost 3 bases, V lost 0 bases, and 4 bases had no gene match. The CDR3 is 16 amino acids. CDR3 DNA sequence: TGCGCCAGCAGCTTGGGGCTAGCGGGGGCTACAGATACGCAGTATTTT. Translation gives CASSLGLAGATDTQYF.

The chain recombines TRBV9 with TRBJ2-3; tentatively, D is TRBD2 (5 bases). V was shortened by 3 bases and J by 1 base, with 12 bases between the two germline ends. The CDR3 is made up of 15 amino acids. The germline CDR1 and CDR2 sequences are SGDLS and YYNGEE. In DNA form, the CDR3 reads TGTGCCAGCAGCGGAACTAGTGGGGGCACAGATACGCAGTATTTT. It is translated as CASSGTSGGTDTQYF.

The rearrangement links TRBV29-1 to TRBJ2-6; D is uncertain. The CDR3 consists of 13 residues. Germline loops: CDR1 SQVTM, CDR2 ANQGSEA. The V and J ends lost 6 bases and 0 bases respectively, with 6 bases between them. This CDR3 is CSVPSSGANVLTF. The CDR3 DNA reads as TGCAGCGTCCCTAGCTCTGGGGCCAACGTCCTGACTTTC.

The chain recombines TRBV5-1 with TRBJ2-3; 9 bases fit TRBD2. Per the germline V gene, CDR1 is SGHRS and CDR2 is YFSETQ. J gave up 2 bases and V 2 bases, and 6 bases lay outside the gene matches. CDR3 length: 16 residues. The DNA of the CDR3 is TGCGCCAGCAGCTTCCGAGCGGGGGGTTTCACAGATACGCAGTATTTT. Its translation is CASSFRAGGFTDTQYF.

The V call is TRBV7-9, the J call TRBJ1-2, with D unclear. Germline CDR1 SEHNR, CDR2 FQNEAQ (reference sequence). CDR3 size: 14 residues. The V end lost 1 base, the J end lost 6 bases, and 12 bases lay between the germline ends. The CDR3 region is CASSLVSGWHGYTF. CDR3 nucleotide sequence: TGTGCCAGCAGCTTAGTGTCCGGGTGGCATGGCTACACCTTC.

The chain is built from TRBV7-9 and TRBJ1-5, with unresolved D. Trimming pared 5 bases from V and 3 bases from J, leaving 11 bases between. CDR3 length: 14 amino acids. The germline gives CDR1 SEHNR, CDR2 FQNEAQ (reference sequence). The CDR3 coding sequence is TGTGCCAGCAGCGCGCTTGGTCCCAATCAGCCCCAGCATTTT. Protein product: CASSALGPNQPQHF.

The genes are TRBV7-8 and TRBJ1-6; D unclear. Germline-derived CDR1 and CDR2 are SGHVS and FQNEAQ. The CDR3 spans 13 residues. Trimming took off 5 bases at V and 11 bases at J, with 13 bases between the two ends. This CDR3 is CASSPPHETPLHF. In DNA, the CDR3 is TGTGCCAGCAGCCCGCCTCATGAGACACCCCTCCACTTT.

The V gene is TRBV5-1, the J gene TRBJ1-1; D gene unclear. Germline CDR1 SGHRS, CDR2 YFSETQ. Between the trimmed V and J ends, which lost 2 bases and 6 bases, there was a span of 11 bases. This CDR3 is 13 amino acids long. The DNA of the CDR3 is TGCGCCAGCAGCTTCGGAGGTCTCTCTGAAGCTTTCTTT. It yields the protein CASSFGGLSEAFF.

This chain connects TRBV20-1 to TRBJ1-1, with D perhaps matching TRBD1 (5 bases). This CDR3 is built from 11 residues. Between the trimmed V and J ends, which lost 5 bases and 3 bases, there was a span of 7 bases. The germline gives CDR1 DFQATT, CDR2 SNEGSKA (reference sequence). In nucleotides, the CDR3 is TGCAGTGCTTGGGGGGACACTGAAGCTTTCTTT. This codes for CSAWGDTEAFF.

A single count supports this clone. CDR3 residues: CASGLGLFPDTQYF. DNA for the CDR3: TGTGCTAGTGGTTTGGGACTCTTCCCGGATACGCAGTATTTT. This sequence joins TRBV12-5 and TRBJ2-3; D not certain. The germline V gene encodes CDR1 LGHNT and CDR2 FRNRAP. Trimming took off 1 base at V and 6 bases at J, with 11 bases between the two ends. The CDR3 is 14 residues long.

The rearrangement uses TRBV7-2 and TRBJ2-1; 7 nucleotides match TRBD2. This CDR3 is built from 15 residues. Germline loops: CDR1 SGHTA, CDR2 FQGNSA. Trimming took 6 bases from V and 9 from J; bases not matched to a gene: 14. The CDR3 here is CASSFAPGGGREQFF. As DNA, the CDR3 is TGTGCCAGCAGTTTTGCGCCTGGGGGGGGTCGTGAGCAGTTCTTC. Full variable domain (missing parts from reference TRBV7-2 and TRBJ2-1): GAGVSQSPSNKVTEKGKDVELRCDPISGHTALYWYRQSLGQGLEFLIYFQGNSAPDKSGLPSDRFSAERTGGSVSTLTIQRTQQEDSAVYLCASSFAPGGGREQFFGPGTRLTVL.

The chain uses TRBV7-2 and TRBJ2-5, with 9 bases lining up with TRBD2. Germline V gene data show CDR1 as SGHTA and CDR2 as FQGNSA. The CDR3 has 15 amino acids. J was trimmed by 5 bases and V by 4 bases; bases with no gene match: 8. The CDR3 spells CASSSNAGGRETQYF. The CDR3 DNA reads as TGTGCCAGCAGCTCTAACGCGGGGGGGCGGGAGACCCAGTACTTC.

The V gene is TRBV6-1, the J gene TRBJ2-3; 8 bases agree with TRBD1. V gave up 0 bases and J gave up 1 base; unmatched junction bases: 0. The CDR3 has 15 amino acids. Germline V gives CDR1 MNHNS, CDR2 SASEGT. Here the CDR3 DNA reads TGTGCCAGCAGTGAAGCGACAGGGGGCACAGATACGCAGTATTTT. Amino acids: CASSEATGGTDTQYF.

This CDR3 is CASKGGGLTDTQYF. In nucleotides, the CDR3 is TGTGCCAGTAAAGGCGGGGGGTTAACAGATACGCAGTATTTT. The rearrangement joins TRBV19 to TRBJ2-3; 8 bases line up with TRBD2. The CDR3 covers 14 residues. Trimming took 7 bases from V and 3 from J; bases not matched to a gene: 6. CDR1 and CDR2 from the germline V gene are LNHDA and SQIVND (reference sequence).

The chain recombines TRBV6-1 with TRBJ1-1, with D tentatively TRBD1 (5 bases). The CDR3 has 17 residues. V was shortened by 4 bases and J by 2 bases, with 20 bases between the two germline ends. Per the germline V gene, CDR1 is MNHNS and CDR2 is SASEGT. This CDR3 reads CASSAGRGGVRNTEAFF. The CDR3 DNA sequence: TGTGCCAGCAGTGCCGGCCGTGGGGGGGTACGAAACACTGAAGCTTTCTTT.

The CDR3, as DNA: TGCGCCAGCAGCCAATCCCCGGGACTAAATCAGCCCCAGCATTTT. Translation gives CASSQSPGLNQPQHF. The rearrangement joins TRBV4-3 to TRBJ1-5; a weak D match, TRBD1 (5 bases). Germline V gene lookup returns CDR1 LGHNA and CDR2 YSLEER. V was pared by 2 bases and J by 4 bases, with 12 bases between. The length of the CDR3 is 15 residues.

This clone was recorded a few times. Here the CDR3 reads CASSSGNSPLHF. The CDR3 DNA sequence: TGTGCCAGCAGCAGTGGTAATTCACCCCTCCACTTT. The rearrangement joins TRBV28 to TRBJ1-6, with D hard to call. The germline gives CDR1 MDHEN, CDR2 SYDVKM. CDR3 length: 12 amino acids. V lost 6 bases and J 6 bases, leaving 6 bases between the germline ends.

Only one count was recorded for this clone. V gene TRBV6-5 combines with J gene TRBJ1-2, with 9 positions matching TRBD1. In germline, CDR1 is MNHEY, CDR2 SVGAGI. J was trimmed by 1 base and V by 8 bases; bases with no gene match: 8. The CDR3 contains 15 residues. As DNA, the CDR3 is TGTGCCAGCCGAACACCGGGACAGGGTAACTATGGCTACACCTTC. Its translation is CASRTPGQGNYGYTF.

The J gene is TRBJ2-5, the V gene TRBV6-5; tentative D call: TRBD1 (6 bases). The V end was cut by 4 bases, the J end by 2 bases, with 11 bases between. Germline loops: CDR1 MNHEY, CDR2 SVGAGI. This CDR3 spans 14 amino acids. This CDR3 is CASSSGDNQETQYF. The CDR3 DNA reads as TGTGCCAGCAGTTCCGGGGACAATCAAGAGACCCAGTACTTC.

The genes are TRBV5-3 and TRBJ1-3; weak D call: TRBD1 (6 bases). TRBV5-3 qualifies as an ORF whose function is uncertain. Trimming took 0 bases from V and 4 from J, leaving 14 bases between them. CDR3 size: 16 residues. The CDR3: CARSLANRVRGNTIYF. CDR3 DNA sequence: TGTGCCAGAAGCTTGGCAAACAGGGTGAGAGGAAACACCATATATTTT.

The rearrangement joins TRBV19 to TRBJ2-3; D might be TRBD2 (5 bases). CDR1 is LNHDA, CDR2 SQIVND, per germline (reference sequence). CDR3 length: 13 amino acids. Trimming shortened V by 3 bases and J by 6 bases, and 10 bases separated the two germline ends. CDR3 sequence: CASSIEGSDTQYF. The DNA of the CDR3 is TGTGCCAGTAGTATCGAGGGCTCGGATACGCAGTATTTT.

V usage is TRBV18 and J usage is TRBJ2-5, with 10 nucleotides matching TRBD2. With V trimmed by 0 bases and J by 5 bases, 6 bases remained unmatched. The germline CDR1 and CDR2 sequences are KGHSH and LQKENI. This CDR3 spans 16 amino acids. CDR3 residues: CASSPPRLAGVETQYF. CDR3 nucleotides: TGTGCCAGCTCACCACCGAGGCTAGCGGGAGTTGAGACCCAGTACTTC. The full variable domain, its missing parts supplied by reference TRBV18 and TRBJ2-5, is NAGVMQNPRHLVRRRGQEARLRCSPMKGHSHVYWYRQLPEEGLKFMVYLQKENIIDESGMPKERFSAEFPKEGPSILRIQQVVRGDSAAYFCASSPPRLAGVETQYFGPGTRLLVL.